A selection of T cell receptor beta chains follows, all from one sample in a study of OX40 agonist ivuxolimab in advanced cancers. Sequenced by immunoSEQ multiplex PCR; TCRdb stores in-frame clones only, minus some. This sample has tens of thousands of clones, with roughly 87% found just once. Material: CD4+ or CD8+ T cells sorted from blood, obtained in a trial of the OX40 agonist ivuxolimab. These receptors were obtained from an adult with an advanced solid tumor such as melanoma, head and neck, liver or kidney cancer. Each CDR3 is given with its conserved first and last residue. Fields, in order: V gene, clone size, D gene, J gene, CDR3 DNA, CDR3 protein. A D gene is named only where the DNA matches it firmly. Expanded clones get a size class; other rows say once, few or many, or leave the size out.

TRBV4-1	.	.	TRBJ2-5	TGCGCCAGCAGCCAAACAAGGGATGTGGAGACCCAGTACTTC	CASSQTRDVETQYF
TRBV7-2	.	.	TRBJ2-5	TGTGCCAGCAGCTTAGGGTTTGGGGAAGAGACCCAGTACTTC	CASSLGFGEETQYF
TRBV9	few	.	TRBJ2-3	TGTGCCAGCAGCGTAGGCAGGGGCACGCAGTATTTT	CASSVGRGTQYF
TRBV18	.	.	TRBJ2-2	TGTGCCAGCTCACCACCGACCGGGGAGCTGTTTTTT	CASSPPTGELFF
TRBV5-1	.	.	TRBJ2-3	TGCGCGGTGTCTTTGGAGGGGCCCACAGATACGCAGTATTTT	CAVSLEGPTDTQYF
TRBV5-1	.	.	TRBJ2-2	TGCGCCAGCGGGTTTGAGGAGGGGAACACCGGGGAGCTGTTTTTT	CASGFEEGNTGELFF
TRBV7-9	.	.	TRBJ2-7	TGTGCCAGCAGCTTAGATCAAACCTACGAGCAGTACTTC	CASSLDQTYEQYF
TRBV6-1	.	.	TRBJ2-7	TGTGCCAGCAGGGGTGGGTACGAGCAGTACTTC	CASRGGYEQYF
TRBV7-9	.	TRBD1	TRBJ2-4	TGTGCCAGCAGCCCAGGACAGGGGAACATTCAGTACTTC	CASSPGQGNIQYF
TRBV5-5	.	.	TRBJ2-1	TGTGCCAGCAGCTTAAGTCTGACAGAGAGGCTGCATGAGCAGTTCTTC	CASSLSLTERLHEQFF
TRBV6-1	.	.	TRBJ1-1	TGTGCCAGCACGCAGAACACTGAAGCTTTCTTT	CASTQNTEAFF
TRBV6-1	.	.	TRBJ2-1	TGTGCCAGCAGTGAAGAAGAGAGCCCCTACAATGAGCAGTTCTTC	CASSEEESPYNEQFF
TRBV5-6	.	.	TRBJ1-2	TGTGCCAGCAGCTTGGCCGCTTTGTTAGCCCCTAACTATGGCTACACCTTC	CASSLAALLAPNYGYTF
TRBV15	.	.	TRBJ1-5	TGTGCCACCACCTCAGAGACCGCCTATAGCAATCAGCCCCAGCATTTT	CATTSETAYSNQPQHF
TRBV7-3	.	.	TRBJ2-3	TGTGCCAGCGCCCTGCTCGAGGGACCCACAGATACGCAGTATTTT	CASALLEGPTDTQYF
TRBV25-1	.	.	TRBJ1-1	TGTGCCAGCAGGGGGGTCTCCGGTGAAGCTTTCTTT	CASRGVSGEAFF
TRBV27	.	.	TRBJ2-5	TGTGCCAGCAGTTTCACCGGGATGGGGAGCGTCCAGTACTTC	CASSFTGMGSVQYF
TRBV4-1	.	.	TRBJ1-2	TGCGCCAGCAGCCAAGGGGGGACGGTCTATGGCTACACCTTC	CASSQGGTVYGYTF
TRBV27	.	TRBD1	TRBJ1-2	TGTGCCAGCAGTCGGCCCGGAGGGGGCTTTGGCTACACCTTC	CASSRPGGGFGYTF
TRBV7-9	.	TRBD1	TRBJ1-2	TGTGCCAGCAGCTCGGGACAGCAAAACTATGGCTACACCTTC	CASSSGQQNYGYTF
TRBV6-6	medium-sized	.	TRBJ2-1	TGTGCCAGCAGTGCACCGGAAAGAAGGAATGAGCAGTTCTTC	CASSAPERRNEQFF
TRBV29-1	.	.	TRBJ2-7	TGCAGCGTTGGGGGATTAGGTCCCTACGAGCAGTACTTC	CSVGGLGPYEQYF
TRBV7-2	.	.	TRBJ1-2	TGTGCCAGCAGCAGTCAACAGGGTAGCGGCTACACCTTC	CASSSQQGSGYTF
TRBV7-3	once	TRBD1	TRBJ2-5	TGTGCCAGCAGCAAGACAGGGGGACAAGAGACCCAGTACTTC	CASSKTGGQETQYF
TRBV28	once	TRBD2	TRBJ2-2	TGTGCCAGCGGCGAGCAGTGGGGGGGATGGACCAACACCGGGGAGCTGTTTTTT	CASGEQWGGWTNTGELFF
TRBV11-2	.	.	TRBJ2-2	TGTGCCAGCAGCCTAAAATATGGGGCAGATTTCACCGGGGAGCTGTTTTTT	CASSLKYGADFTGELFF
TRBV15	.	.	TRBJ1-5	TGTGCCACCAGCAGTACCAATCAGCCCCAGCATTTT	CATSSTNQPQHF
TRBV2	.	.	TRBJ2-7	TGTGCCAGCACCGGGGTTCTTGCCTACGAGCAGTACTTC	CASTGVLAYEQYF
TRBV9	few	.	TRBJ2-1	TGTGCCAGCAGCGTAGAACAAACTTACAATGAGCAGTTCTTC	CASSVEQTYNEQFF
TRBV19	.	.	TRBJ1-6	TGTGCCAGTGCAGGGGACGGAGGAGGGTGGGCCCTCCACTTT	CASAGDGGGWALHF
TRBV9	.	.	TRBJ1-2	TGTGCCAGCAGCGCCTTCGACAGGTATGGCTACACCTTC	CASSAFDRYGYTF
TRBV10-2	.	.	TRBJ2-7	TGCGCCAGCAGTGGGGACCGAAACTACGAGCAGTACTTC	CASSGDRNYEQYF
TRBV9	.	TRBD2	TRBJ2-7	TGTGCCAGCTCTCGAGGGACTACCCCCTACGAGCAGTACTTC	CASSRGTTPYEQYF
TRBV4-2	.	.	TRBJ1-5	TGTGCCAGCAGCCAAGAATCGTCCAGCAATCAGCCCCAGCATTTT	CASSQESSSNQPQHF
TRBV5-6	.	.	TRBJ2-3	TGTGCCAGCAGCTTAGGCCAGGGTTGGAATTTT	CASSLGQGWNF
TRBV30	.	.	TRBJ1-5	TGTGCCTGGAGTGTAGAGTCTGGGGTCCACCAGCCCCAGCATTTT	CAWSVESGVHQPQHF
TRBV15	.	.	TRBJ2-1	TGTGCCACCAGCAGCCCGGGGGTGAATGAGCAGTTCTTC	CATSSPGVNEQFF
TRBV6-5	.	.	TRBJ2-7	TGTGCCAGCAGTTACTATGGGGGGAGCTCCTACGAGCAGTACTTC	CASSYYGGSSYEQYF
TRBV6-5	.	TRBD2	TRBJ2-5	TGTGCCAGCAGGAGACTAGCGGGGCTAGAGACCCAGTACTTC	CASRRLAGLETQYF
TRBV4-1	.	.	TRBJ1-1	TGCGCCAGCAGCCAAGACGGGCTTCGGAACACTGAAGCTTTCTTT	CASSQDGLRNTEAFF